The 25 T cell receptor beta chains below were found in one sample sequenced in a study of response to subunit inactivated influenza vaccine listed by TCRdb under 2018. Libraries were built with RT-PCR. This sample was sequenced with an Illumina HiSeq 2500. TCRdb handled the public reads itself, with Q25 trimming in fastp and clone calling in MiXCR, and kept productive beta chains. Each CDR3 protein appears once, grouped with its most common genes and DNA. Present in this sample are around 180,000 distinct CDR3 sequences, around 9.2% of which were seen just once. The top ten clonotypes cover approximately 11% of the sample. The sequencing used non-naive T cells sorted from PBMCs, collected on the day of vaccination. Taken with the paper, the label for cell subset or site translates to: memory T cell fraction. These receptors originate from a man aged 50 or older who received an inactivated influenza vaccine. Donor details come from another sample of the same person, matched by shared clones.

The V gene is TRBV25-1, the J gene TRBJ2-2; D remains unclear. Germline values: CDR1 MGHDK, CDR2 SYGVNS. The CDR3 totals 15 residues. V was cut by 4 bases and J by 2 bases, with 11 bases left in between. CDR3 protein: CASSVQALNTGELFF. CDR3 in DNA: TGTGCCAGCAGTGTTCAGGCGCTAAACACCGGGGAGCTGTTTTTT.

This rearrangement joins TRBV20-1 to TRBJ2-7; D not resolved. This CDR3 is 13 amino acids long. The V gene's germline CDR1 is DFQATT and CDR2 SNEGSKA (reference sequence). Trimming pared 0 bases from V and 4 bases from J, leaving 10 bases between. The CDR3 coding sequence is TGCAGTGCTAGAGATTTTACAGATTACGAGCAGTACTTC. This encodes CSARDFTDYEQYF.

There are a few counts of this clonotype. V gene TRBV7-9 combines with J gene TRBJ1-2; 8 bases match TRBD1. The V and J ends lost 5 bases and 6 bases, in that order; junction bases with no gene match: 11. The CDR3 is 15 residues long. Germline-derived CDR1 and CDR2 are SEHNR and FQNEAQ (reference sequence). The CDR3 DNA reads as TGTGCCAGCAGCCTAAGGATACAGGGGGTCGATGGCTACACCTTC. Protein product: CASSLRIQGVDGYTF.

Ten or more counts support this clonotype. The chain links TRBV20-1 to TRBJ2-1, with TRBD1 matching 8 bases. The V segment lost 8 bases and the J segment 7 bases; nucleotides outside the gene matches: 19. CDR1 is DFQATT, CDR2 SNEGSKA, per germline (reference sequence). The CDR3 has 16 amino acids. CDR3 sequence reads: CSQIFPSGGLTNEQFF. CDR3 DNA sequence: TGCAGTCAGATTTTCCCCTCAGGGGGCTTGACGAATGAGCAGTTCTTC.

This clonotype was found a few times. V is TRBV6-1 and J is TRBJ2-7, with 9 bases matching TRBD2. The CDR3 is 13 amino acids. Germline assignment: CDR1 MNHNS and CDR2 SASEGT. V was pared by 7 bases and J by 2 bases, with 3 bases of the junction left unmatched. The CDR3 loop is CASKAGGPYEQYF. The CDR3 bases are TGTGCCAGCAAAGCGGGAGGTCCCTACGAGCAGTACTTC.

The J gene is TRBJ2-5, the V gene TRBV7-2; 7 bases agree with TRBD2. Germline V gives CDR1 SGHTA, CDR2 FQGNSA. After removal of 5 bases from V and 10 bases from J, the junction contained 16 bases not matched to a gene. The CDR3 loop spans 15 amino acids. This chain's CDR3 is CASSPTGAGIEGQYF. The CDR3 DNA reads as TGTGCCAGCAGCCCAACAGGAGCGGGGATAGAGGGCCAGTACTTC.

In its sample, this clonotype was seen a few times. J is TRBJ2-7 and V is TRBV2, with D perhaps TRBD1 (6 bases). The germline V and J ends were trimmed by 4 bases and 0 bases, with 13 bases remaining between them. CDR1 and CDR2 from the germline V gene are SNHLY and FYNNEI. This CDR3 comprises 15 residues. The CDR3 is CASSGGHSLSYEQYF. CDR3 in DNA: TGTGCCAGCAGTGGGGGGCACAGTCTCTCCTACGAGCAGTACTTC.

The V and J genes are TRBV19 and TRBJ2-4, with D tentatively TRBD1 (6 bases). CDR3 size: 16 residues. Germline CDR1 LNHDA, CDR2 SQIVND (reference sequence). V was trimmed by 6 bases and J by 0 bases, leaving 15 bases between them. CDR3 in amino acids: CASSRWDTLAKNIQYF. The CDR3 coding sequence is TGTGCCAGTAGCAGGTGGGACACCTTAGCCAAAAACATTCAGTACTTC.

This clonotype was detected a few times. This chain links TRBV28 with TRBJ1-3; no definite D call. The CDR3 consists of 15 residues. V shed 3 bases and J shed 0 bases, with 9 bases lying between them. From germline, CDR1 is MDHEN and CDR2 SYDVKM. The CDR3, as DNA: TGTGCCAGCAGTTTTGAGGTGCTCTCTGGAAACACCATATATTTT. It is translated as CASSFEVLSGNTIYF.

This clonotype has a count of ten or more. The chain combines TRBV12-3 or TRBV12-4 with TRBJ1-1, with D perhaps TRBD1 (5 bases). CDR3 length: 13 residues. Trimming took 6 bases from V and 7 from J, leaving 15 bases between them. The CDR3 spells CASRVQALNEAFF. The CDR3 coding sequence is TGTGCCAGCAGGGTACAGGCACTGAATGAAGCTTTCTTT.

This chain joins TRBV6-1 and TRBJ2-2, with 7 bases matching TRBD1. The CDR3 contains 16 residues. CDR1 and CDR2 (germline): MNHNS, SASEGT. V shed 6 bases, J shed 5 bases, and the junction held 12 bases outside the gene matches. The CDR3 is CASSRNRGTTTGELFF. DNA of the CDR3: TGTGCCAGCAGCAGAAACAGGGGTACAACTACCGGGGAGCTGTTTTTT.

This clonotype has a count of ten or more. This rearrangement joins TRBV18 to TRBJ2-7; the D gene is possibly TRBD1 (7 bases). From germline, CDR1 is KGHSH and CDR2 LQKENI. The V end lost 2 bases, the J end lost 3 bases, and 23 bases lay between the germline ends. The CDR3 consists of 18 residues. As DNA, the CDR3 is TGTGCCAGCTCACCATTTACTCCACGACAGGGAGGACTCTACGAGCAGTACTTC. The encoded protein is CASSPFTPRQGGLYEQYF.

This clonotype turned up a few times. This chain joins TRBV6-2 or TRBV6-3 and TRBJ1-6; D is unresolved. This CDR3 region has 14 residues. The germline gives CDR1 MNHEY, CDR2 SVGEGT. V was trimmed by 3 bases and J by 9 bases, leaving 12 bases between them. The CDR3 DNA sequence: TGTGCCAGCAGTTATGGCAGAGGGATTTCACCCCTCCACTTT. It codes for CASSYGRGISPLHF.

This clonotype occurred a few times. The chain carries TRBV3-1 and TRBJ2-5; the D gene is possibly TRBD1 (6 bases). From germline, CDR1 is LGHDT and CDR2 YNNKEL (reference sequence). The CDR3 spans 15 residues. V was shortened by 4 bases and J by 2 bases, with 14 bases between the two germline ends. In DNA form, the CDR3 reads TGTGCCAGCAGCCCCAGAACCGGACAGCAAGAGACCCAGTACTTC. Its translation is CASSPRTGQQETQYF.

V usage is TRBV7-9 and J usage is TRBJ2-2; D ambiguous. The CDR3 loop spans 14 amino acids. V lost 5 bases and J lost 6, with 13 bases in between. The germline gives CDR1 SEHNR, CDR2 FQNEAQ (reference sequence). CDR3 region: CASSITLGSGELFF. The CDR3 DNA sequence: TGTGCCAGCAGCATTACCCTGGGGTCCGGGGAGCTGTTTTTT.

This chain links TRBV10-1 with TRBJ1-3; no clear D gene. The germline V gene encodes CDR1 WNHNN and CDR2 SYGVQD (reference sequence). The CDR3 runs to 15 residues. V gave up 6 bases and J gave up 0 bases, with 12 bases separating them. CDR3 in DNA: TGCGCCAGCAGGGAAGACTTTAACTCTGGAAACACCATATATTTT. It encodes CASREDFNSGNTIYF.

V and J are TRBV5-1 and TRBJ1-2, with TRBD1 matching over 7 bases. The junction had 6 bases not matched to a gene; V was cut back by 0 bases and J by 7 bases. Germline assignment: CDR1 SGHRS and CDR2 YFSETQ. The CDR3 runs to 14 residues. DNA for the CDR3: TGCGCCAGCAGCTTGGGACAGGGTTCGGGTGGCTACACCTTC. This sequence encodes CASSLGQGSGGYTF.

This clonotype was recorded many times. The genes are TRBV5-6 and TRBJ2-3, with 16 bases fitting TRBD2. CDR1 and CDR2 from the germline V gene are SGHDT and YYEEEE. CDR3 length: 17 amino acids. The V segment lost 3 bases and the J segment 0 bases; nucleotides outside the gene matches: 1. CDR3 amino acids: CASSSGLAGGSTDTQYF. The CDR3 coding sequence is TGTGCCAGCAGCTCGGGACTAGCGGGAGGGAGCACAGATACGCAGTATTTT.

This clonotype was seen a few times. This chain connects TRBV5-1 to TRBJ2-1; 7 bases align to TRBD1. CDR3 length: 13 residues. In germline, CDR1 is SGHRS, CDR2 YFSETQ. V lost 0 bases to trimming and J lost 8 bases; unmatched junction nucleotides: 2. CDR3 sequence reads: CASSLEGAYEQFF. DNA for the CDR3: TGCGCCAGCAGCTTGGAGGGGGCCTATGAGCAGTTCTTC.

This clonotype was detected many times. V gene TRBV7-9 combines with J gene TRBJ1-6; D is perhaps TRBD1 (6 bases). This CDR3 is built from 15 residues. Trimming stripped 5 bases from V and 7 bases from J, with 15 bases between. CDR1 SEHNR and CDR2 FQNEAQ come from the germline V gene (reference sequence). CDR3: CASSPPPGANSPLHF. DNA for the CDR3: TGTGCCAGCAGCCCACCACCAGGGGCCAATTCACCCCTCCACTTT.

Only a few counts were recorded for this clonotype. The V and J genes are TRBV12-3 or TRBV12-4 and TRBJ2-2, with 8 bases aligning to TRBD1. There are 19 residues in the CDR3. V shed 10 bases and J 2 bases; nucleotides not matched to a gene: 21. The chain's CDR3 is CAIRAGTGNVARNTGELFF. The DNA of the CDR3 is TGTGCCATCAGGGCCGGGACAGGAAATGTTGCCAGAAACACCGGGGAGCTGTTTTTT.

The genes are TRBV19 and TRBJ2-3; D gene unclear. The DNA end favors TRBJ1-5, so the J call may be wrong. The CDR3 extends over 13 amino acids. CDR1 and CDR2 from the germline V gene are LNHDA and SQIVND (reference sequence). This CDR3 is CASSYGNTDTQHF. The CDR3 DNA follows: TGTGCCAGTAGCTATGGAAACACAGATACGCAGCATTTT.

The J gene is TRBJ1-5, the V gene TRBV20-1; a weak D match, TRBD1 (6 bases). Germline V gene lookup returns CDR1 DFQATT and CDR2 SNEGSKA (reference sequence). V gave up 5 bases and J gave up 3 bases, with 11 bases separating them. There are 13 residues in the CDR3. CDR3 DNA: TGCAGTGCTCACAGGGAGTTCAATCAGCCCCAGCATTTT. This gives the protein CSAHREFNQPQHF.

Worth noting for this clonotype: Germline is not matched at one junction end, which may reflect a read error. V usage is TRBV5-1 and J usage is TRBJ1-1, with no clear D. Germline lookup yields CDR1 SGHRS and CDR2 YFSETQ. CDR3 length equals 13 residues. The CDR3 here is CTSSVAMNTEAFF. The CDR3 DNA follows: TGCACCAGCAGCGTGGCCATGAACACTGAAGCTTTCTTT.

This clonotype was seen more than once but under ten times. The chain links TRBV2 to TRBJ2-3; D is unresolved. This CDR3 has 12 amino acids. CDR1 is SNHLY and CDR2 is FYNNEI in the germline V gene. The V gene lost 7 bases and the J gene lost 4 bases, with 9 bases spanning the gap. This CDR3 is CASNPGSDTQYF. The DNA for the CDR3 is TGTGCCAGCAATCCCGGTTCAGATACGCAGTATTTT.